This TCR beta chain comes out of a study of cytomegalovirus exposure and HLA in healthy donors. Study results and caveats: Cytomegalovirus association was assigned to 170 or so TCR beta chains.

Comments on this clone: Its cognate antigen is unknown.

Trimming took 5 bases from V and 5 from J; bases not matched to a gene: 7. CDR3 length: 15 residues. The germline gives CDR1 MNHNS, CDR2 SASEGT. Some clones are missing from TCRdb's copy, which holds only in-frame ones; the method was immunoSEQ multiplex PCR. The sample records about 220,000 clones, around nine tenths being singletons. Material: PBMCs. The chain links TRBV6-1 to TRBJ2-5; 11 positions match TRBD2. The receptor was derived from a man aged 18 to 30 in good health and CMV-seronegative. In nucleotides, the CDR3 is TGTGCCAGCAGTCTCCTAGCGGGGGGCGGTGAGACCCAGTACTTC. Amino acids: CASSLLAGGGETQYF.